This T cell receptor (beta chain) was captured in a study of T-cell memory formation after mild COVID-19. Study details: TCR clusters showed largely donor specificity.

This clonotype was seen more than once but under ten times. Its antigen is not known. TCRdb re-called the 5' RACE reads with MiXCR, one entry per CDR3 protein. Of roughly 120,000 distinct CDR3 sequences in the sample, 15% to 20% were seen once. The CDR3 has 11 residues. V lost 7 bases and J lost 3, with 7 bases in between. Per germline, CDR1 MGHDK and CDR2 SYGVNS. Broader study findings: There was a balanced CD4/CD8 profile in clones contracting day 15 to 85, and later expanders leaned CD4+.

The J gene is TRBJ2-7, the V gene TRBV25-1; D possibly uses TRBD1 or TRBD2 (5 bases each). Material: PBMCs or a T cell subset sorted from them (not recorded which). The receptor comes from an adult woman who had mild COVID-19 (a few samples of this study predate the infection). Cell type and time point are not known. For the CDR3, the DNA is TGTGCCAGCACTGGGGGCTACGAGCAGTACTTC. This codes for CASTGGYEQYF.